A single sample is the source of the 27 T cell receptor beta chains below, sequenced in a study of T-cell memory formation after mild COVID-19. TCRdb passed the 5' RACE reads through MiXCR, listing each CDR3 protein once. The sample has 400,000 or so distinct CDR3 sequences, about 20% seen once. Sequences were obtained from PBMCs or a T cell subset sorted from them (not recorded which). All receptors come from an adult woman who had mild COVID-19 (a few samples of this study predate the infection). Cell type and time point are not known.

In its sample, this clonotype was seen a few times. The V call is TRBV4-2, the J call TRBJ2-7; weak D call: TRBD1 (5 bases). The germline V and J ends were trimmed by 0 bases and 4 bases, with 10 bases remaining between them. From germline, CDR1 is LGHNA and CDR2 YNFKEQ. The CDR3 runs to 14 residues. The CDR3 DNA follows: TGTGCCAGCAGCCAAGAAGGGGATCCATACGAGCAGTACTTC. Amino acids: CASSQEGDPYEQYF.

This clonotype came up many times. This chain connects TRBV7-3 to TRBJ2-6, with D perhaps matching TRBD1 or TRBD2 (7 bases each). Trimming left V 3 bases short and J 0 bases short, with 12 bases between. The CDR3 consists of 17 residues. Per the germline V gene, CDR1 is SGHTA and CDR2 is FQGTGA. The CDR3 sequence is CASSFRGGLSGANVLTF. CDR3 nucleotides: TGTGCCAGCAGCTTCAGGGGGGGCCTCTCTGGGGCCAACGTCCTGACTTTC.

The genes are TRBV7-2 and TRBJ1-4; 9 nucleotides line up with TRBD1. In germline, CDR1 is SGHTA, CDR2 FQGNSA. This CDR3 spans 18 amino acids. The ends lost 4 bases at V and 7 bases at J; junction bases unmatched: 16. The CDR3 sequence: CASSSRRDRVIRREKLFF. CDR3 in DNA: TGTGCCAGCAGCTCTCGCCGGGACAGGGTGATTAGGCGTGAAAAACTGTTTTTT. The variable domain in full, with the rest retrieved from reference TRBV7-2 and TRBJ1-4, is GAGVSQSPSNKVTEKGKDVELRCDPISGHTALYWYRQSLGQGLEFLIYFQGNSAPDKSGLPSDRFSAERTGGSVSTLTIQRTQQEDSAVYLCASSSRRDRVIRREKLFFGSGTQLSVL.

This rearrangement joins TRBV18 to TRBJ2-7; the D is unclear. In germline, CDR1 is KGHSH, CDR2 LQKENI. The CDR3 runs to 13 residues. V dropped 3 bases and J dropped 4 bases, with 10 bases sitting between them. The CDR3: CASSPTSQYEQYF. The CDR3 nucleotides are TGTGCCAGCTCACCCACGAGCCAGTACGAGCAGTACTTC.

The chain employs TRBV7-9 and TRBJ1-1, with D unresolved. CDR1 and CDR2 (germline): SEHNR, FQNEAQ (reference sequence). Trimming left V 2 bases short and J 6 bases short, with 16 bases between. The CDR3 extends over 15 amino acids. This chain's CDR3 is CASSLQVGYNAEAFF. In DNA form, the CDR3 reads TGTGCCAGCAGCTTACAGGTGGGGTACAACGCTGAAGCTTTCTTT.

This rearrangement joins TRBV9 to TRBJ2-5; 9 nucleotides agree with TRBD2. This CDR3 is 17 amino acids long. Per the germline V gene, CDR1 is SGDLS and CDR2 is YYNGEE. Trimming took 4 bases from V and 1 from J; bases not matched to a gene: 11. The CDR3 here is CASSSRLAGGFQETQYF. DNA for the CDR3: TGTGCCAGCAGCTCCCGACTGGCGGGGGGGTTCCAAGAGACCCAGTACTTC. Combining the CDR3 with reference TRBV9 and TRBJ2-5 gives the whole variable domain DSGVTQTPKHLITATGQRVTLRCSPRSGDLSVYWYQQSLDQGLQFLIQYYNGEERAKGNILERFSAQQFPDLHSELNLSSLELGDSALYFCASSSRLAGGFQETQYFGPGTRLLVL.

V and J are TRBV20-1 and TRBJ2-7; TRBD1 agrees at 8 bases. CDR1 DFQATT and CDR2 SNEGSKA come from the germline V gene (reference sequence). V gave up 5 bases and J gave up 9 bases; unmatched junction bases: 15. This CDR3 has 14 amino acids. The CDR3 DNA sequence: TGCAGTGCTGACTTTCCCGGGACAGGCCGGGGGCAGTACTTC. Translation: CSADFPGTGRGQYF.

This clonotype showed up just a few times. This chain joins TRBV5-1 and TRBJ2-2; 13 nucleotides match TRBD2. This CDR3 is built from 17 residues. Germline CDR1 reads SGHRS; CDR2 reads YFSETQ. V dropped 2 bases and J dropped 5; count of bases not matched to a gene: 6. CDR3 sequence reads: CASSLARTSGGTGELFF. The CDR3 DNA reads TGCGCCAGCAGCTTAGCCCGGACTAGCGGGGGAACCGGGGAGCTGTTTTTT.

This clonotype was recorded a few times. At one boundary the junction diverges from the germline segment, which might be a read error. The chain carries TRBV7-9 and TRBJ2-1, with 9 bases lining up with TRBD2. From germline, CDR1 is SEHNR and CDR2 FQNEAQ (reference sequence). CDR3 size: 16 residues. In nucleotides, the CDR3 is TGTGCCAGCAGCCCACCCTCGGCGGGGGGGCCTAATGGGCAGTTCTTC. Residues: CASSPPSAGGPNGQFF. The full variable domain, with the rest looked up from reference TRBV7-9 and TRBJ2-1, is DTGVSQNPRHKITKRGQNVTFRCDPISEHNRLYWYRQTLGQGPEFLTYFQNEAQLEKSRLLSDRFSAERPKGSFSTLEIQRTEQGDSAMYLCASSPPSAGGPNGQFFGPGTRLTVL.

V gene TRBV29-1 combines with J gene TRBJ2-1, with 10 bases identical to TRBD1. Germline V lookup: CDR1 SQVTM, CDR2 ANQGSEA. The V segment lost 6 bases and the J segment 4 bases; nucleotides outside the gene matches: 3. The CDR3 is 13 amino acids. Written as DNA, the CDR3 is TGCAGCGTCCCGGACAGGGGGTACAATGAGCAGTTCTTC. Translated: CSVPDRGYNEQFF.

The CDR3, as DNA: TGTGCCAGCAGCCCCGAGGGACAGGCGAACACCGGGGAGCTGTTTTTT. Amino acids: CASSPEGQANTGELFF. The chain employs TRBV7-6 and TRBJ2-2; 8 nucleotides agree with TRBD1. Germline V gene lookup returns CDR1 SGHVS and CDR2 FNYEAQ. This CDR3 has 16 residues. After removal of 5 bases from V and 0 bases from J, the junction contained 5 bases not matched to a gene.

This clonotype was found many times. The chain couples TRBV10-3 to TRBJ2-1, with TRBD2 matching over 7 bases. Germline trimming cut 3 bases from V and 3 bases from J; bases unmatched to any gene: 5. The CDR3 consists of 15 residues. The germline CDR1 and CDR2 sequences are ENHRY and SYGVKD. The CDR3 DNA follows: TGTGCCATCAGTGATACGGGGGGATACTACAATGAGCAGTTCTTC. Translated: CAISDTGGYYNEQFF.

The chain employs TRBV19 and TRBJ2-1; 7 nucleotides align to TRBD2. The junction had 6 bases not matched to a gene; V was cut back by 4 bases and J by 0 bases. Germline V gives CDR1 LNHDA, CDR2 SQIVND (reference sequence). The CDR3 loop spans 16 amino acids. The CDR3 sequence is CASSRMGGSSYNEQFF. CDR3 nucleotide sequence: TGTGCCAGTAGTAGAATGGGGGGGAGCTCCTACAATGAGCAGTTCTTC.

This clonotype was picked up one time. V and J are TRBV4-2 and TRBJ1-5; TRBD1 might be the D (5 bases). V dropped 3 bases and J dropped 4 bases, with 16 bases sitting between them. The CDR3 is 16 residues long. Germline lookup yields CDR1 LGHNA and CDR2 YNFKEQ. For the CDR3, the DNA is TGTGCCAGCAGCCAGGGGTCGCGGGGCCTTAATCAGCCCCAGCATTTT. Translating it yields CASSQGSRGLNQPQHF.

This clonotype was observed a few times. The rearrangement links TRBV2 to TRBJ2-3; 14 bases are a match to TRBD2. The length of the CDR3 is 16 residues. Germline V gene sequence: CDR1 SNHLY, CDR2 FYNNEI. The J segment lost 1 base and the V segment lost 7 bases, leaving 4 bases of the junction unmatched. The CDR3 loop reads CASNPGLAGGTDTQYF. The CDR3, as DNA: TGTGCCAGCAATCCGGGACTAGCGGGGGGCACAGATACGCAGTATTTT.

The CDR3 region has the DNA TGTGCCAGCAGCCAAGTTGGCGCAGGGGGGAAGGGTCAGCCCCAGCATTTT. Its protein product is CASSQVGAGGKGQPQHF. This rearrangement joins TRBV3-1 to TRBJ1-5; 7 positions match TRBD1. V trimming: 1 base; J trimming: 6 bases; junction bases outside the gene matches: 12. This CDR3 has 17 amino acids. Germline V lookup: CDR1 LGHDT, CDR2 YNNKEL (reference sequence).

This clonotype has more than one count but fewer than ten. The chain links TRBV5-1 to TRBJ2-2, with D tentatively TRBD1 (6 bases). The CDR3 length is 14 residues. From germline, CDR1 is SGHRS and CDR2 YFSETQ. V was trimmed by 4 bases and J by 10 bases, leaving 17 bases between them. CDR3: CASSGETGQKELFF. DNA of the CDR3: TGCGCCAGCAGCGGCGAGACAGGCCAGAAGGAGCTGTTTTTT.

This clonotype has a handful of counts. V is TRBV7-2 and J is TRBJ1-1; D is ambiguous. Trimming stripped 2 bases from V and 0 bases from J, with 10 bases between. The CDR3 has 15 amino acids. Germline loops: CDR1 SGHTA, CDR2 FQGNSA. In DNA form, the CDR3 reads TGTGCCAGCAGCTTAAGTTTTAGCTTGAACACTGAAGCTTTCTTT. Protein sequence: CASSLSFSLNTEAFF.

This clonotype was seen repeatedly, ten times or more. The rearrangement joins TRBV7-8 to TRBJ1-2, with 8 bases that match TRBD1. Germline V lookup: CDR1 SGHVS, CDR2 FQNEAQ. The CDR3 is made up of 15 amino acids. Unmatched junction bases numbered 6, after V lost 1 base and J lost 5 bases. This chain's CDR3 is CASSLGSGGRYGYTF. CDR3 sequence (DNA): TGTGCCAGCAGCTTAGGTTCAGGGGGCCGGTATGGCTACACCTTC.

This clonotype was detected many times. The rearrangement joins TRBV19 to TRBJ1-5, with TRBD1 identical over 8 bases. The germline V gene has CDR1 LNHDA and CDR2 SQIVND (reference sequence). Unmatched junction bases numbered 4, after V lost 5 bases and J lost 7 bases. The CDR3 is 13 residues long. Here the CDR3 DNA reads TGTGCCAGTAGTCAGGGGGCTCGGCAGCCCCAGCATTTT. The encoded protein is CASSQGARQPQHF.

The rearrangement uses TRBV2 and TRBJ2-7; D gene unclear. Trimming stripped 4 bases from V and 2 bases from J, with 15 bases between. This CDR3 has 15 residues. Germline V gene lookup returns CDR1 SNHLY and CDR2 FYNNEI. CDR3 residues: CASSGAWTGTYEQYF. The CDR3 nucleotides read TGTGCCAGCAGTGGGGCCTGGACGGGCACCTACGAGCAGTACTTC.

This clonotype was observed a few times. The J gene is TRBJ2-2, the V gene TRBV2; the D is unclear. Germline V gene lookup returns CDR1 SNHLY and CDR2 FYNNEI. This CDR3 is 12 amino acids long. The V end lost 8 bases, the J end lost 6 bases, and 10 bases lay between the germline ends. CDR3 region: CASGSSPGELFF. The DNA for the CDR3 is TGTGCCAGCGGCTCCTCGCCCGGGGAGCTGTTTTTT.

V and J are TRBV15 and TRBJ2-7; tentative D call: TRBD2 (6 bases). The germline V and J ends were trimmed by 2 bases and 4 bases, with 6 bases remaining between them. This CDR3 has 12 amino acids. Germline assignment: CDR1 LNHNV and CDR2 YYDKDF (reference sequence). The CDR3 coding sequence is TGTGCCACCAGCAGACGGGGGTACGAGCAGTACTTC. Amino acids: CATSRRGYEQYF.

The chain combines TRBV12-3 or TRBV12-4 with TRBJ1-3, with 9 bases fitting TRBD1. This CDR3 spans 16 amino acids. V lost 4 bases, J lost 3 bases, and 7 bases stayed unmatched. CDR3 protein: CASSYGTGFFGNTIYF. The DNA for the CDR3 is TGTGCCAGCAGTTATGGGACAGGGTTCTTTGGAAACACCATATATTTT.

The CDR3 reads CASSLGPHEQYF. In DNA form, the CDR3 reads TGTGCCAGCAGTTTAGGGCCCCACGAGCAGTACTTC. The chain joins TRBV12-3 or TRBV12-4 to TRBJ2-7, with D hard to call. V was pared by 1 base and J by 5 bases, with 6 bases between. The CDR3 covers 12 residues.

In its sample, this clonotype was seen many times. The chain couples TRBV11-2 to TRBJ2-1, with D tentatively TRBD2 (5 bases). The length of the CDR3 is 17 residues. CDR1 and CDR2 from the germline V gene are SGHAT and FQNNGV. The ends were cut back, 5 bases at V and 0 bases at J, with 17 bases in the middle. The DNA for the CDR3 is TGTGCCAGCAGCCTACGGACTGGAACCTACTCCTACAATGAGCAGTTCTTC. Its translation: CASSLRTGTYSYNEQFF.

This clonotype was counted a few times. V gene TRBV19 combines with J gene TRBJ1-1; D unresolved. The CDR3 contains 14 residues. Looked up from germline, CDR1 is LNHDA and CDR2 is SQIVND (reference sequence). With 7 bases removed from V and 0 bases from J, the gap between germline ends came to 12 bases. The CDR3 coding sequence is TGTGCCAGTAATTACGGCCTCATGAACACTGAAGCTTTCTTT. It translates to CASNYGLMNTEAFF.